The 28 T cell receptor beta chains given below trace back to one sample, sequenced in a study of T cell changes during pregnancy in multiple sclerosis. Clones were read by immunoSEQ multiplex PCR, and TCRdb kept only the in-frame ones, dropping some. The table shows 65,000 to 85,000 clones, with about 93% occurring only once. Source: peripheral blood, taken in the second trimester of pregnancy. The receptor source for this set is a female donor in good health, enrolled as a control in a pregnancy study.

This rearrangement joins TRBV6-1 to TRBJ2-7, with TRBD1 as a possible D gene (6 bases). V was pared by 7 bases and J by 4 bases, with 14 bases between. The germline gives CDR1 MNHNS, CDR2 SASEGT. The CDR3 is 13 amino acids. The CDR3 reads CASMPGTTYEQYF. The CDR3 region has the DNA TGTGCCAGCATGCCCGGGACAACTTACGAGCAGTACTTC.

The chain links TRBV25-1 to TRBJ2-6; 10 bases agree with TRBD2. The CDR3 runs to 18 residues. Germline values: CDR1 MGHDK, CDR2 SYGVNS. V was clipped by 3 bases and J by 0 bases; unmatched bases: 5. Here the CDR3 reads CASSDSGRLPSGANVLTF. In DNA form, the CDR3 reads TGTGCCAGCAGTGATAGCGGGAGGCTCCCCTCTGGGGCCAACGTCCTGACTTTC.

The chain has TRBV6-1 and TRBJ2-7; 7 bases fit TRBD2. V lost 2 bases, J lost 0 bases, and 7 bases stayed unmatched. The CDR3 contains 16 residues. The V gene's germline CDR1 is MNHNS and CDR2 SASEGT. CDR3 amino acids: CASSEFSGGSSYEQYF. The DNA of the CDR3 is TGTGCCAGCAGTGAATTTTCTGGCGGGAGCTCCTACGAGCAGTACTTC.

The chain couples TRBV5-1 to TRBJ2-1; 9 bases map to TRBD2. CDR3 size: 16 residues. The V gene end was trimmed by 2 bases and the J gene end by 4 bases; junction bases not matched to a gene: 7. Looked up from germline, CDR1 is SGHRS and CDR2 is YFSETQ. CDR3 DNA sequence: TGCGCCAGCAGCTTTGTAGCGGGAGAAAGATACAATGAGCAGTTCTTC. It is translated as CASSFVAGERYNEQFF.

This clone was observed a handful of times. The CDR3 region has the DNA TGTGCCAGCAGGGCCAAACAGGGTTCTTCGAACTATGGCTACACCTTC. Protein: CASRAKQGSSNYGYTF. The V and J genes are TRBV2 and TRBJ1-2, with a tentative D call TRBD1 (6 bases). Trimming stripped 6 bases from V and 2 bases from J, with 19 bases between. The germline V gene has CDR1 SNHLY and CDR2 FYNNEI. The CDR3 contains 16 residues.

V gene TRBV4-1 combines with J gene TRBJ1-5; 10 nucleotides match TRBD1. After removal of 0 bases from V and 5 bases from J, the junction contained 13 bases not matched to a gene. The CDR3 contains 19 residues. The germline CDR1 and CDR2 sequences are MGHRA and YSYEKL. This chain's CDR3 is CASSQDPVRLGTGDQPQHF. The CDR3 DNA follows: TGCGCCAGCAGCCAAGACCCAGTAAGATTAGGGACAGGGGATCAGCCCCAGCATTTT.

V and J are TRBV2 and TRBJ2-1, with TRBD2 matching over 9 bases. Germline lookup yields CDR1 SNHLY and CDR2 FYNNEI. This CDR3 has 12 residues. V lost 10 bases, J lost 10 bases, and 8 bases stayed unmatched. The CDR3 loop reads CATSGTTGEQFF. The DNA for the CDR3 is TGTGCCACTAGCGGGACGACGGGGGAGCAGTTCTTC. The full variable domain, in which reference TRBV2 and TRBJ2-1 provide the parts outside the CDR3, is EPEVTQTPSHQVTQMGQEVILRCVPISNHLYFYWYRQILGQKVEFLVSFYNNEISEKSEIFDDQFSVERPDGSNFTLKIRSTKLEDSAMYFCATSGTTGEQFFGPGTRLTVL.

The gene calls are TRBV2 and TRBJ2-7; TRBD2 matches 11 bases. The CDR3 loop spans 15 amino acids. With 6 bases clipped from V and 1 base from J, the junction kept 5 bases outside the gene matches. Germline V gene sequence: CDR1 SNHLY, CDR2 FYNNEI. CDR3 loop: CASRGLAAPSYEQYF. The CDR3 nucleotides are TGTGCCAGCAGGGGACTAGCGGCCCCATCCTACGAGCAGTACTTC.

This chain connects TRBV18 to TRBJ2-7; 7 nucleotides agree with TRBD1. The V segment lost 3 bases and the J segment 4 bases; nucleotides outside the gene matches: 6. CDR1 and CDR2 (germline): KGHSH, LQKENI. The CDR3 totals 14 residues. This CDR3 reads CASSPTGPEYEQYF. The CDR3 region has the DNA TGTGCCAGCTCACCGACAGGGCCGGAGTACGAGCAGTACTTC.

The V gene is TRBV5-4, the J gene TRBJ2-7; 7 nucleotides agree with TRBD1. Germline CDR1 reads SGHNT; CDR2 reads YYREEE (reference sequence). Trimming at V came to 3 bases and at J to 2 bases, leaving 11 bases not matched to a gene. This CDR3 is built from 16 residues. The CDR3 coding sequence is TGTGCCAGCAGCTCGTCCCCGGGACAGAGTACCTACGAGCAGTACTTC. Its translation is CASSSSPGQSTYEQYF.

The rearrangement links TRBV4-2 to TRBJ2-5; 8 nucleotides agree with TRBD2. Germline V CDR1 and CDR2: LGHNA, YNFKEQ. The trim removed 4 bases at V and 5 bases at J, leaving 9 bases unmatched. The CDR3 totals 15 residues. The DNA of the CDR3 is TGTGCCAGCAGCCCCCCCACGGGAGGGCGGGAGACCCAGTACTTC. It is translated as CASSPPTGGRETQYF.

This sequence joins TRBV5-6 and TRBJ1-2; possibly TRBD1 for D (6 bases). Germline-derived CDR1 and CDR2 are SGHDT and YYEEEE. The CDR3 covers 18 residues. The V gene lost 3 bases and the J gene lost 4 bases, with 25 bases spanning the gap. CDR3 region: CASSWQGSVAESSYGYTF. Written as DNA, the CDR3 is TGTGCCAGCAGCTGGCAGGGGTCAGTGGCCGAGTCGTCCTATGGCTACACCTTC.

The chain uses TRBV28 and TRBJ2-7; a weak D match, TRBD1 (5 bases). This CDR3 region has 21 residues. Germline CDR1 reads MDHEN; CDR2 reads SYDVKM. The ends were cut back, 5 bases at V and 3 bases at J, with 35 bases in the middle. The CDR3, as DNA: TGTGCCAGCAGTCTAAAATTCCGGGCGGTCAGGGCCCCGGGTTATTACTACGAGCAGTACTTC. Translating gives CASSLKFRAVRAPGYYYEQYF.

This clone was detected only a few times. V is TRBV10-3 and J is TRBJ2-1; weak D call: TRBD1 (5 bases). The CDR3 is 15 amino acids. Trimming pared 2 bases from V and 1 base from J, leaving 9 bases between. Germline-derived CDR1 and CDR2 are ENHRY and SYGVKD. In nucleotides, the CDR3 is TGTGCCATCAGTGAGGGGGCTAGATCCTACAATGAGCAGTTCTTC. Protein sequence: CAISEGARSYNEQFF.

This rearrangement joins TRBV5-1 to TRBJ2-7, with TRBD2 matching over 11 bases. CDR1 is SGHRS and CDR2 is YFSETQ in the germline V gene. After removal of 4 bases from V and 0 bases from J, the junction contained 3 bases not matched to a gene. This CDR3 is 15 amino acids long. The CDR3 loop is CASSGTSGSSYEQYF. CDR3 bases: TGCGCCAGCAGCGGTACTAGCGGGAGCTCCTACGAGCAGTACTTC.

The CDR3 here is CASGRESAEQFF. The CDR3 DNA reads as TGTGCCAGCGGGCGGGAGTCGGCGGAGCAGTTCTTC. The chain is built from TRBV7-9 and TRBJ2-1, with TRBD2 identical over 7 bases. The CDR3 contains 12 residues. Unmatched junction bases numbered 8, after V lost 8 bases and J lost 10 bases. The germline CDR1 and CDR2 sequences are SEHNR and FQNEAQ (reference sequence). Complete variable domain (other parts from reference TRBV7-9 and TRBJ2-1): DTGVSQNPRHKITKRGQNVTFRCDPISEHNRLYWYRQTLGQGPEFLTYFQNEAQLEKSRLLSDRFSAERPKGSFSTLEIQRTEQGDSAMYLCASGRESAEQFFGPGTRLTVL.

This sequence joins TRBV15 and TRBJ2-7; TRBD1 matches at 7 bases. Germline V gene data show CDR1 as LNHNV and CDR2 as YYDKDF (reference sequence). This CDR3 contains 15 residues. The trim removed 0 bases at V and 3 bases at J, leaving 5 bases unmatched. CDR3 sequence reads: CATSRDRQGHYEQYF. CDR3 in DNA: TGTGCCACCAGCAGAGATCGACAGGGACACTACGAGCAGTACTTC.

The CDR3 coding sequence is TGCGCCAGCAGCTTGGGGCCGCCGGGTAGCAATCAGCCCCAGCATTTT. Protein sequence: CASSLGPPGSNQPQHF. J is TRBJ1-5 and V is TRBV5-1; no clear D gene. The CDR3 extends over 16 amino acids. CDR1 and CDR2 (germline): SGHRS, YFSETQ. The V end was cut by 0 bases, the J end by 0 bases, with 10 bases between.

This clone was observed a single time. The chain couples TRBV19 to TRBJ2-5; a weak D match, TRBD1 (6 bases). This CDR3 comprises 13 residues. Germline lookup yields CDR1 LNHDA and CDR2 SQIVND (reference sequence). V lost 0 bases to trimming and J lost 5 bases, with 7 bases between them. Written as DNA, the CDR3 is TGTGCCAGTAGTATAGATCAGGGGGAGACCCAGTACTTC. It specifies CASSIDQGETQYF.

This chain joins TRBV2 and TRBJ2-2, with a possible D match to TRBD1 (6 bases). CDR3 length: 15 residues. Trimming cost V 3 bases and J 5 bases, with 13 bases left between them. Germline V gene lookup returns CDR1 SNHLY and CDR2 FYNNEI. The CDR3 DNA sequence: TGTGCCAGCAGTGACCAGGGGCTCGTGACCGGGGAGCTGTTTTTT. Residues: CASSDQGLVTGELFF.

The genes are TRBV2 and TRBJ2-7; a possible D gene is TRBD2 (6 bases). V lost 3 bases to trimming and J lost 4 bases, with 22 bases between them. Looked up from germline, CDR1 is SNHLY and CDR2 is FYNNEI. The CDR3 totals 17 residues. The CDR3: CASSDITLGLASYEQYF. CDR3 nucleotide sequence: TGTGCCAGCAGTGACATTACACTGGGGCTAGCGAGTTACGAGCAGTACTTC.

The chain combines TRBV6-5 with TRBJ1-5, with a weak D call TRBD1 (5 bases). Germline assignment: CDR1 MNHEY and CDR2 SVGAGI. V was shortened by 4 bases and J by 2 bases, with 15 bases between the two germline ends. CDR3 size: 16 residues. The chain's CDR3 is CASSSLRQMGNQPQHF. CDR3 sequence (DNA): TGTGCCAGCAGTTCCCTCCGACAGATGGGCAATCAGCCCCAGCATTTT.

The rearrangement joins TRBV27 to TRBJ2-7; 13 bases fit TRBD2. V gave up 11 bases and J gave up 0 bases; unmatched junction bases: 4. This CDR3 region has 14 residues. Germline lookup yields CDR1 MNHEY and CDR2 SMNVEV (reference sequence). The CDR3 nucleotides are TGTGCCGCTGGACTAGCGGGGGCCTCCTACGAGCAGTACTTC. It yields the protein CAAGLAGASYEQYF.

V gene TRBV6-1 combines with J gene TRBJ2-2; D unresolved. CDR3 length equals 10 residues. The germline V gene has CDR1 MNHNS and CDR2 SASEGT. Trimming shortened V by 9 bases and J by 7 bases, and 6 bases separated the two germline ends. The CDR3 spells CARRNGELFF. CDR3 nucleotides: TGTGCCAGGCGGAACGGGGAGCTGTTTTTT.

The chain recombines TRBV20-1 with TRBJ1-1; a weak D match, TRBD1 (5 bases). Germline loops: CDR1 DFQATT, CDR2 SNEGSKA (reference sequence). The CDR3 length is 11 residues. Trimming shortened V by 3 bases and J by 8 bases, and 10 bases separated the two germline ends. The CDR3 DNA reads TGCAGTGCTAGCCTCGACAGCGAAGCTTTCTTT. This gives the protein CSASLDSEAFF.

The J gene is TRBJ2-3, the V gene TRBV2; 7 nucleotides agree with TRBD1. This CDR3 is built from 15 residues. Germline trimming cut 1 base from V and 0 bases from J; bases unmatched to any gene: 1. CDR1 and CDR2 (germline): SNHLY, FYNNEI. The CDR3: CASSEEGASTDTQYF. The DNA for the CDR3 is TGTGCCAGCAGTGAAGAGGGGGCCAGCACAGATACGCAGTATTTT.

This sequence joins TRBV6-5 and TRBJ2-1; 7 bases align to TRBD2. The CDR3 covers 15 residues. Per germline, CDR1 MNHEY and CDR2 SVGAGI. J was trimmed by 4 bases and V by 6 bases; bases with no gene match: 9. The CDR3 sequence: CASRALAETYNEQFF. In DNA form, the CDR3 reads TGTGCCAGCAGGGCCCTAGCGGAGACTTACAATGAGCAGTTCTTC.

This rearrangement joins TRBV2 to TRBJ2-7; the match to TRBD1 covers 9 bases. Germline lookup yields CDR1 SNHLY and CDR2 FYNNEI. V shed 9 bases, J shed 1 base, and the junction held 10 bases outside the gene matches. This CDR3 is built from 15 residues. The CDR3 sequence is CARGRRDRVSYEQYF. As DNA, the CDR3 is TGTGCCAGAGGTAGACGGGACAGGGTTTCCTACGAGCAGTACTTC.